These 4 T cell receptor beta chains were all obtained from the same sample, sequenced in a study of blood T cells in healthy people across ages. Next came a second PCR, run for about 7 to 12 cycles, which used a sample-barcoded 5' primer along with a J-beta primer mix. Each CDR3 protein gets one entry after TCRdb re-called the 5' RACE reads with MiXCR. The sample has some 1.6 million distinct CDR3 sequences, roughly a third seen once; the top ten hold 11%. The sequencing sample was made of blood. The source of these receptors is a woman aged 25 to 45 in good health.

This clonotype has a handful of counts. The chain couples TRBV6-6 to TRBJ2-5; D remains unclear. Germline V gene sequence: CDR1 MNHNY, CDR2 SVGAGI (reference sequence). The CDR3 totals 14 residues. Between the trimmed V and J ends, which lost 9 bases and 5 bases, there was a span of 19 bases. The CDR3 loop reads CARVNYGSPETQYF. The CDR3 DNA is TGTGCCAGGGTAAACTACGGGTCTCCGGAGACCCAGTACTTC.

In this sample, this clonotype turned up a few times. The J gene is TRBJ2-7, the V gene TRBV28; D perhaps matches TRBD2 (6 bases). This CDR3 region has 14 residues. Germline V gives CDR1 MDHEN, CDR2 SYDVKM. Trimming shortened V by 6 bases and J by 3 bases, and 15 bases separated the two germline ends. The CDR3 loop reads CASRSGTPVYEQYF. In DNA, the CDR3 is TGTGCCAGCAGATCCGGGACTCCAGTCTACGAGCAGTACTTC.

This clonotype came up a few times. The chain uses TRBV28 and TRBJ2-7, with D possibly matching TRBD2 (6 bases). V lost 7 bases and J 4 bases, leaving 17 bases between the germline ends. The CDR3 runs to 14 residues. Germline lookup yields CDR1 MDHEN and CDR2 SYDVKM. DNA of the CDR3: TGTGCCAGCAAGGCCGGGACTTTCAAGTACGAGCAGTACTTC. As protein: CASKAGTFKYEQYF. The full variable domain, rest sourced from reference TRBV28 and TRBJ2-7, is DVKVTQSSRYLVKRTGEKVFLECVQDMDHENMFWYRQDPGLGLRLIYFSYDVKMKEKGDIPEGYSVSREKKERFSLILESASTNQTSMYLCASKAGTFKYEQYFGPGTRLTVT.

The chain links TRBV7-9 to TRBJ2-1; D gene unclear. Germline assignment: CDR1 SEHNR and CDR2 FQNEAQ (reference sequence). Trimming left V 7 bases short and J 6 bases short, with 25 bases between. This CDR3 is 17 amino acids long. The CDR3 sequence: CASTKTETLMFGNEQFF. The CDR3 nucleotides are TGTGCCAGCACCAAAACGGAGACTCTCATGTTTGGCAATGAGCAGTTCTTC. The whole variable domain, remainder taken from reference TRBV7-9 and TRBJ2-1, is DTGVSQNPRHKITKRGQNVTFRCDPISEHNRLYWYRQTLGQGPEFLTYFQNEAQLEKSRLLSDRFSAERPKGSFSTLEIQRTEQGDSAMYLCASTKTETLMFGNEQFFGPGTRLTVL.